These T cell receptor beta chains were read from a single sample in a study of CD8 T cells in ankylosing spondylitis. TCRdb itself ran the 5' RACE reads through MiXCR, one entry per CDR3 protein. This table holds approximately 260,000 distinct CDR3 sequences, about 9.1% found once. The material sequenced was blood, either unsorted or a sorted T cell fraction (not recorded which). The receptors here all came from a male donor with ankylosing spondylitis or in good health (not recorded which). The CDR3 runs from the conserved cysteine through the conserved F or W. Each record gives: V gene, D gene, J gene, clone size, CDR3 DNA, CDR3 protein. A D gene is named only where the DNA matches it firmly. Some rows have no size entry. The others give once, few or many, or a class for an expanded clone.

v_gene: TRBV30; d_gene: NA; j_gene: TRBJ1-1; abundance: NA; CDR3nt: TGTGCCTGGGGCAGGCTAAACTCTGAAGCTTTCTTT; CDR3aa: CAWGRLNSEAFF
v_gene: TRBV7-2; d_gene: TRBD2; j_gene: TRBJ2-5; abundance: many; CDR3nt: TGTGCCAGCAGCTTAGGGACTAGCGGGAATTTAGAGACCCAGTACTTC; CDR3aa: CASSLGTSGNLETQYF
v_gene: TRBV20-1; d_gene: NA; j_gene: TRBJ2-6; abundance: few; CDR3nt: TGCAGTGCTAGTGCAGGGTCTGGGGCCAACGTCCTGACTTTC; CDR3aa: CSASAGSGANVLTF
v_gene: TRBV5-1; d_gene: TRBD1; j_gene: TRBJ1-1; abundance: few; CDR3nt: TGCGCCAGCAGCAGGGACAGTTCGAACACTGAAGCTTTCTTT; CDR3aa: CASSRDSSNTEAFF
v_gene: TRBV20-1; d_gene: NA; j_gene: TRBJ2-3; abundance: many; CDR3nt: TGCAGTGCTAGAGGTTTGACCGCTGGGGGCACAGATACGCAGTATTTT; CDR3aa: CSARGLTAGGTDTQYF
v_gene: TRBV30; d_gene: NA; j_gene: TRBJ1-5; abundance: many; CDR3nt: TGTGCCTGGAGTGTGCAGGGCAATCAGCCCCAGCATTTT; CDR3aa: CAWSVQGNQPQHF
v_gene: TRBV10-3; d_gene: TRBD2; j_gene: TRBJ2-4; abundance: many; CDR3nt: TGTGCCATCGGCAGGACTAGCGGGAGTGGTGGCATTCAGTACTTC; CDR3aa: CAIGRTSGSGGIQYF
v_gene: TRBV20-1; d_gene: NA; j_gene: TRBJ2-5; abundance: few; CDR3nt: TGCAGTGCTAGGGGCCGGAGGGGGAACCAAGAGACCCAGTACTTC; CDR3aa: CSARGRRGNQETQYF
v_gene: TRBV7-9; d_gene: TRBD2; j_gene: TRBJ2-5; abundance: NA; CDR3nt: TGTGCCAGCAGCTTCGGGACGGGAGGGTACCAAGAGACCCAGTACTTC; CDR3aa: CASSFGTGGYQETQYF
v_gene: TRBV4-3; d_gene: NA; j_gene: TRBJ2-1; abundance: NA; CDR3nt: TGCGCCAGCAGCCAAGATCACGCGGACTACAATGAGCAGTTCTTC; CDR3aa: CASSQDHADYNEQFF
v_gene: TRBV5-1; d_gene: NA; j_gene: TRBJ1-5; abundance: many; CDR3nt: TGCGCCAGCAGCTTAGAAGGGGCGGATGGCCGGCCCCAGCATTTT; CDR3aa: CASSLEGADGRPQHF
v_gene: TRBV20-1; d_gene: TRBD2; j_gene: TRBJ2-3; abundance: many; CDR3nt: TGCAGTGCTCTTAGACTGGGGGGGGCAGATACGCAGTATTTT; CDR3aa: CSALRLGGADTQYF
v_gene: TRBV6-1; d_gene: NA; j_gene: TRBJ1-1; abundance: NA; CDR3nt: TGTGCCAGCAGTCCTCCCGCTGGGATGAACACTGAAGTTTTCTTT; CDR3aa: CASSPPAGMNTEVFF
v_gene: TRBV12-3/TRBV12-4; d_gene: TRBD1; j_gene: TRBJ2-7; abundance: NA; CDR3nt: TGTGCCAGCAGTTCCCACCCCGGACAGGGGTCAGCCTACGAGCAGTACTTC; CDR3aa: CASSSHPGQGSAYEQYF
v_gene: TRBV25-1; d_gene: NA; j_gene: TRBJ1-1; abundance: many; CDR3nt: TGTGCCAGCAGCTACTCGGACAGCTTAGTTGAAGCTTTCTTT; CDR3aa: CASSYSDSLVEAFF